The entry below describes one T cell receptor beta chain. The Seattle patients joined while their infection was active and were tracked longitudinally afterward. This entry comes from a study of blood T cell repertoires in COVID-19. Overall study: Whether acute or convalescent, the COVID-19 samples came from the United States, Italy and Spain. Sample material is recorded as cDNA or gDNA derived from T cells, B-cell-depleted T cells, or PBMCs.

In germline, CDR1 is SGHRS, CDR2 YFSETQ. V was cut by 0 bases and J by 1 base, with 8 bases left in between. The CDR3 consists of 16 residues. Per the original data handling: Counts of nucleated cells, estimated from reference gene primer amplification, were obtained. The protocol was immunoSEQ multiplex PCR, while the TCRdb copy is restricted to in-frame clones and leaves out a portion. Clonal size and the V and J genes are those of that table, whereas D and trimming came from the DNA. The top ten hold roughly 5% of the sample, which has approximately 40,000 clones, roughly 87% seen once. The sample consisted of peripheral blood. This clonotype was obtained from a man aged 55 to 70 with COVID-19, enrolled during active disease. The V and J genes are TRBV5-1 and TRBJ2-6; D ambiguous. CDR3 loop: CASSLEARSGANVLTF. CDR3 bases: TGCGCCAGCAGCTTGGAGGCTAGATCTGGGGCCAACGTCCTGACTTTC. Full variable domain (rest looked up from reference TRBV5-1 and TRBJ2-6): KAGVTQTPRYLIKTRGQQVTLSCSPISGHRSVSWYQQTPGQGLQFLFEYFSETQRNKGNFPGRFSGRQFSNSRSEMNVSTLELGDSALYLCASSLEARSGANVLTFGAGSRLTVL.